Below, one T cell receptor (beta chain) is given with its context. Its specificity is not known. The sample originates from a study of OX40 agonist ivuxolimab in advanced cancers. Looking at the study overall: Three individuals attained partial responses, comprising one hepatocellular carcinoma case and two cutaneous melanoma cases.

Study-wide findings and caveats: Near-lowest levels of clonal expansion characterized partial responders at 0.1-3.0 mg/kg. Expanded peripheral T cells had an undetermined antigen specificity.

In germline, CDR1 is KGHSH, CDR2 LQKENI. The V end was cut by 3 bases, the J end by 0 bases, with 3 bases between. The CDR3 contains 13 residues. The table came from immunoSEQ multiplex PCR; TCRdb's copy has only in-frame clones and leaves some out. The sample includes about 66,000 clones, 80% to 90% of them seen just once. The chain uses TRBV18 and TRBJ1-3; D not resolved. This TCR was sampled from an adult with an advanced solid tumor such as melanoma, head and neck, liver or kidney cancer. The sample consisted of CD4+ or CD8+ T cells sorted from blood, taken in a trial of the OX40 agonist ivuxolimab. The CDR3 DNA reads TGTGCCAGCTCACCCGCCTCTGGAAACACCATATATTTT. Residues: CASSPASGNTIYF.